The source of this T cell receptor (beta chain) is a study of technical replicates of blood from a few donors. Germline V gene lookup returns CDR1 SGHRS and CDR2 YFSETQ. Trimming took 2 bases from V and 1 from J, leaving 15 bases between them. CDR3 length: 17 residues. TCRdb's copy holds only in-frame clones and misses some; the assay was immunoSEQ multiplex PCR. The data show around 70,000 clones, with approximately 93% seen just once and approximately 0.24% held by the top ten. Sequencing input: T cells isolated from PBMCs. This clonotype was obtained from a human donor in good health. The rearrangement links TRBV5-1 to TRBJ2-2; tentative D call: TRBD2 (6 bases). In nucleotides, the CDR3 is TGCGCCAGCAGCTTAGGACTAAACGCGAAGAACACCGGGGAGCTGTTTTTT. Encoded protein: CASSLGLNAKNTGELFF.